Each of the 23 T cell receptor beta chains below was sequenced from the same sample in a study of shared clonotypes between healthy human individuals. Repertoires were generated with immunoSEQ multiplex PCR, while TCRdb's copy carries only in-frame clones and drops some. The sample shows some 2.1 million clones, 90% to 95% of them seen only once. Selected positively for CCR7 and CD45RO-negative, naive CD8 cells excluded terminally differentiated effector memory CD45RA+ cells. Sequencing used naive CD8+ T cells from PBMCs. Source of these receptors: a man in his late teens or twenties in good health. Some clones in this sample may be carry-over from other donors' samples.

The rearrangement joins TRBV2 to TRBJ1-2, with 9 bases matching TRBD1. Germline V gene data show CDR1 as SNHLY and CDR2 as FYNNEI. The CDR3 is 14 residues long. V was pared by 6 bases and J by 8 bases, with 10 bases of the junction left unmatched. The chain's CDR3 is CASRATGGIDGYTF. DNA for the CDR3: TGTGCCAGCAGGGCTACAGGGGGCATCGACGGCTACACCTTC.

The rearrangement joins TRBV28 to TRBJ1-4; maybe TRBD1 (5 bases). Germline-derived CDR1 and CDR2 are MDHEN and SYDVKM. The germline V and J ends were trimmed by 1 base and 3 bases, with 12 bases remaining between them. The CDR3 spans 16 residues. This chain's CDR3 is CASSLYPPGANEKLFF. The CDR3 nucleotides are TGTGCCAGCAGTTTATACCCTCCGGGGGCTAATGAAAAACTGTTTTTT.

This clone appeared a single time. The CDR3 reads CASSLGQRNTGELFF. The CDR3 bases are TGTGCCAGCAGCTTGGGACAGAGGAACACCGGGGAGCTGTTTTTT. The V call is TRBV7-3, the J call TRBJ2-2; 7 positions match TRBD1. This CDR3 contains 15 residues. Germline CDR1 and CDR2: SGHTA and FQGTGA. Losses at the gene ends were 3 bases for V and 1 base for J; bases not matched to a gene: 2.

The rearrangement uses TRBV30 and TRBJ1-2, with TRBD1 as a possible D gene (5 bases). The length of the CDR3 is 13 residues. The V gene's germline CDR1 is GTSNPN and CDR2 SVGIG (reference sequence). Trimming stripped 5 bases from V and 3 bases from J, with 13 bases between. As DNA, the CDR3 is TGTGCCTGGCTGGCCCAGGGAGACTATGGCTACACCTTC. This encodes CAWLAQGDYGYTF.

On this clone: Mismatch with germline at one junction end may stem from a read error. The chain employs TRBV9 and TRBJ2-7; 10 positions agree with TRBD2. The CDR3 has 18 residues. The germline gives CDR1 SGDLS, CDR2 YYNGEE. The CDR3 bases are TGTGCCAGCAGCGCGGATCACGGAGCGGGAGGGCCCTCCCACGAGCAGTACTTC. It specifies CASSADHGAGGPSHEQYF.

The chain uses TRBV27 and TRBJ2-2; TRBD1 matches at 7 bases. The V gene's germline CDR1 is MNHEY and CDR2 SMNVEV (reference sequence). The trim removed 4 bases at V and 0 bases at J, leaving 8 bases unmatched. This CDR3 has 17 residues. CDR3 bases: TGTGCCAGCAGTTCAATTAGACAGGGCCCGAACACCGGGGAGCTGTTTTTT. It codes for CASSSIRQGPNTGELFF.

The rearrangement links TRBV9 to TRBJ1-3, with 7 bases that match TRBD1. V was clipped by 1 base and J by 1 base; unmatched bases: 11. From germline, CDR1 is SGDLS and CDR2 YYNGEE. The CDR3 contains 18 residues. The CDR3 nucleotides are TGTGCCAGCAGCGTAAGCTGGGACAGTAATTTTTCTGGAAACACCATATATTTT. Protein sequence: CASSVSWDSNFSGNTIYF.

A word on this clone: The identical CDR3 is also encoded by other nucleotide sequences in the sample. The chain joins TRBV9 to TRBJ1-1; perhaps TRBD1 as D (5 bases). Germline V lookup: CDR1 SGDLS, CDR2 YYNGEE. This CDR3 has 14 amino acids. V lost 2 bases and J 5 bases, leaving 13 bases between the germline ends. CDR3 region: CASSVGTGNTEAFF. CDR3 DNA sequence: TGTGCCAGCAGCGTGGGGACCGGGAATACTGAAGCTTTCTTT.

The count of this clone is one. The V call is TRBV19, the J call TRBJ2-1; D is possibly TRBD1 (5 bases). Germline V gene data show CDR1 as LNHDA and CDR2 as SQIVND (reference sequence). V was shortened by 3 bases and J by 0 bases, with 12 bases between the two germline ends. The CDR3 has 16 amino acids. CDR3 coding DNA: TGTGCCAGTAGTATCAACACAGGATCCTCCTACAATGAGCAGTTCTTC. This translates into CASSINTGSSYNEQFF. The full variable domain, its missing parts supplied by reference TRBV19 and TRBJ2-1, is DGGITQSPKYLFRKEGQNVTLSCEQNLNHDAMYWYRQDPGQGLRLIYYSQIVNDFQKGDIAEGYSVSREKKESFPLTVTSAQKNPTAFYLCASSINTGSSYNEQFFGPGTRLTVL.

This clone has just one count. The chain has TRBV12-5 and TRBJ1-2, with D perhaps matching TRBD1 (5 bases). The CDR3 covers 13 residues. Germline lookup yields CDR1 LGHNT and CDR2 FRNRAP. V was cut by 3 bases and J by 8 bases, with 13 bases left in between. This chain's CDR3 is CASGFGAPNGYTF. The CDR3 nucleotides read TGTGCTAGTGGTTTCGGGGCCCCCAACGGCTACACCTTC.

In DNA, the CDR3 is TGTGCCAGCAGCTTGAGGGATTCGATAGGGAATGAGCAGTTCTTC. Translating gives CASSLRDSIGNEQFF. The chain recombines TRBV7-9 with TRBJ2-1; D perhaps matches TRBD2 (5 bases). The CDR3 sequence is 15 residues long. The germline gives CDR1 SEHNR, CDR2 FQNEAQ (reference sequence). Trimming pared 3 bases from V and 7 bases from J, leaving 16 bases between.

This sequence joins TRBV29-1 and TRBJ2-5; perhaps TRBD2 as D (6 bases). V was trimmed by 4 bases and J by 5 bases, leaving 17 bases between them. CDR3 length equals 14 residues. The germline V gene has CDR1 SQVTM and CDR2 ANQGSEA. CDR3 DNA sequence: TGCAGCGTTGTAATAGCGGCCTATGGGGAGACCCAGTACTTC. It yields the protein CSVVIAAYGETQYF.

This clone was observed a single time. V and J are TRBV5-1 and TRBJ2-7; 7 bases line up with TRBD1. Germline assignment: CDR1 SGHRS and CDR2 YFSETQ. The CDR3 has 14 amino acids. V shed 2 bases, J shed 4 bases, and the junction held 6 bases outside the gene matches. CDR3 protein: CASSFARGRYEQYF. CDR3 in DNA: TGCGCCAGCAGCTTCGCTAGGGGGCGGTACGAGCAGTACTTC. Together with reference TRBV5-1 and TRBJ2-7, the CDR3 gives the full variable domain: KAGVTQTPRYLIKTRGQQVTLSCSPISGHRSVSWYQQTPGQGLQFLFEYFSETQRNKGNFPGRFSGRQFSNSRSEMNVSTLELGDSALYLCASSFARGRYEQYFGPGTRLTVT.

The CDR3 DNA sequence: TGTGCCAGCAGCCCCCGGGACAGGGGGCCCACCGGGGAGCTGTTTTTT. Translated, it gives CASSPRDRGPTGELFF. This sequence joins TRBV9 and TRBJ2-2, with 12 bases fitting TRBD1. V shed 4 bases, J shed 4 bases, and the junction held 5 bases outside the gene matches. The length of the CDR3 is 16 residues. The germline V gene has CDR1 SGDLS and CDR2 YYNGEE.

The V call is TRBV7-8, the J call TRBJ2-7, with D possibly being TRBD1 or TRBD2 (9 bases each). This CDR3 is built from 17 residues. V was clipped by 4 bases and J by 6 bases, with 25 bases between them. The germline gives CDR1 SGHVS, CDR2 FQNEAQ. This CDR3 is CASSWDLAGQGLGEQYF. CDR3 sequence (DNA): TGTGCCAGCAGCTGGGACCTAGCGGGACAGGGCCTTGGCGAGCAGTACTTC.

In DNA, the CDR3 is TGCGCCAGCAGTGGGACTAGCGGGAGCAATGAGCAGTTCTTC. Its translation is CASSGTSGSNEQFF. The chain joins TRBV10-1 to TRBJ2-1; 13 nucleotides line up with TRBD2. This CDR3 comprises 14 residues. V trimming: 4 bases; J trimming: 6 bases; junction bases outside the gene matches: 0. Per germline, CDR1 WNHNN and CDR2 SYGVQD (reference sequence).

The CDR3 here is CALRRNEGTAYF. The CDR3 nucleotides are TGTGCCTTAAGACGCAACGAGGGGACGGCGTACTTC. The rearrangement joins TRBV2 to TRBJ2-5; TRBD1 or TRBD2 may be the D gene (5 bases each). The V gene's germline CDR1 is SNHLY and CDR2 FYNNEI. There are 12 residues in the CDR3. The germline V and J ends were trimmed by 11 bases and 13 bases, with 23 bases remaining between them.

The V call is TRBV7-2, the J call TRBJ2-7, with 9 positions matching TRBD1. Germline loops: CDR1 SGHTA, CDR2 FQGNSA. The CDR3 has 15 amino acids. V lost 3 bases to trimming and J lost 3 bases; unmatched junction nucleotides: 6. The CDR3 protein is CASSLTGGGFYEQYF. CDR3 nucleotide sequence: TGTGCCAGCAGCTTGACAGGGGGTGGTTTCTACGAGCAGTACTTC. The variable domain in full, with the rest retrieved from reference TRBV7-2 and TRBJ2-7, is GAGVSQSPSNKVTEKGKDVELRCDPISGHTALYWYRQSLGQGLEFLIYFQGNSAPDKSGLPSDRFSAERTGGSVSTLTIQRTQQEDSAVYLCASSLTGGGFYEQYFGPGTRLTVT.

The CDR3 here is CASSLPVSTGELFF. DNA of the CDR3: TGTGCCAGCAGTTTACCCGTTAGCACCGGGGAGCTGTTTTTT. The V and J genes are TRBV28 and TRBJ2-2; unclear D gene. Germline V gene sequence: CDR1 MDHEN, CDR2 SYDVKM. The CDR3 is 14 amino acids. Trimming removed 2 bases at V and 4 bases at J, with 8 bases between.

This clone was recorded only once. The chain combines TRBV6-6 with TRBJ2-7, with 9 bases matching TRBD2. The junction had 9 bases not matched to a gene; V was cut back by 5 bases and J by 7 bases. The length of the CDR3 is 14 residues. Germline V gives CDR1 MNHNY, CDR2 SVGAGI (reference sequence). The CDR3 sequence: CASSLSGRPGEQYF. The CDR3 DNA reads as TGTGCCAGCAGTCTCAGCGGGAGGCCGGGGGAGCAGTACTTC.

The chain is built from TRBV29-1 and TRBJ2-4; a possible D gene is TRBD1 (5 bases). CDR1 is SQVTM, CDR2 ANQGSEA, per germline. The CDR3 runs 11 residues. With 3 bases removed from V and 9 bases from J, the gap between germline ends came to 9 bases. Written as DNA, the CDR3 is TGCAGCGTTGACCAGGGCGGCATTCAGTACTTC. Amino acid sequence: CSVDQGGIQYF.

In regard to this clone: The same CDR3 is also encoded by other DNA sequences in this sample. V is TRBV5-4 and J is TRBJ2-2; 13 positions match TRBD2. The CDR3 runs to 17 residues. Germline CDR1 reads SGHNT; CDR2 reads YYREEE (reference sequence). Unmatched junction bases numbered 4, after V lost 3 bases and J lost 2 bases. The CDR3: CASSSGLAGANTGELFF. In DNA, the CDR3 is TGTGCCAGCAGCTCAGGACTAGCGGGAGCAAACACCGGGGAGCTGTTTTTT.

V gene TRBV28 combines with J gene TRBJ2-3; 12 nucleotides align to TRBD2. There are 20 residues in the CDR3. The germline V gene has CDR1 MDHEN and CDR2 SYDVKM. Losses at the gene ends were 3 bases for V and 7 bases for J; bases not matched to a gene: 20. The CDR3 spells CASSLRGLAGGTPPQNTQYF. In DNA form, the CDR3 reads TGTGCCAGCAGTTTGAGGGGGCTAGCGGGAGGGACGCCCCCCCAGAATACGCAGTATTTT. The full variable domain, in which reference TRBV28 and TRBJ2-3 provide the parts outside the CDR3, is DVKVTQSSRYLVKRTGEKVFLECVQDMDHENMFWYRQDPGLGLRLIYFSYDVKMKEKGDIPEGYSVSREKKERFSLILESASTNQTSMYLCASSLRGLAGGTPPQNTQYFGPGTRLTVL.